The rows below give T cell receptor beta chains drawn from one sample of a study of identical twins. TCRdb reprocessed the 5' RACE reads via MiXCR and lists one record per CDR3 protein. The table shows 250,000 or so distinct CDR3 sequences, with roughly 13% occurring only once. Separately, the same data were catalogued under a study of yellow fever vaccine responses in identical twins.

The sequencing input was memory (CD45RO+) T cells sorted from blood. The receptor set was obtained from a woman younger than 30 in good health. The conserved cysteine and the conserved F or W are not part of the CDR3 here.

V gene	J gene	CDR3 protein
TRBV7-6	TRBJ2-5	ASSPQAGTGVTQY
TRBV2	TRBJ2-7	ASNLNPGLAALEQY
TRBV5-1	TRBJ2-1	ASGGLAGGASGDEQF
TRBV24-1	TRBJ1-1	ATSDKRDRDEAF
TRBV7-9	TRBJ2-3	ASSSGGSRDTQY
TRBV29-1	TRBJ2-3	SVVRGGQTTDTQY
TRBV7-9	TRBJ2-5	ASQGVQGSYQETQY
TRBV29-1	TRBJ1-1	SVEIGGGHTEAF
TRBV12-3/TRBV12-4	TRBJ2-5	ASSLLALETQY
TRBV5-5	TRBJ2-1	ASSSVGLATDEQF
TRBV6-1	TRBJ2-5	TSTGAGNGETQY
TRBV5-1	TRBJ2-1	ASSLEGAVIKNEQF
TRBV4-2	TRBJ2-1	ASSQDFGGIYNEQF
TRBV19	TRBJ2-2	ASSIDRHQNTGELF
TRBV11-2	TRBJ2-7	ASSLRSGGYEQY
TRBV6-6	TRBJ1-1	ASLKGLMNTEAF
TRBV29-1	TRBJ2-5	SVTLAESTRLLY
TRBV5-1	TRBJ2-1	ASSLAASSYNEQF